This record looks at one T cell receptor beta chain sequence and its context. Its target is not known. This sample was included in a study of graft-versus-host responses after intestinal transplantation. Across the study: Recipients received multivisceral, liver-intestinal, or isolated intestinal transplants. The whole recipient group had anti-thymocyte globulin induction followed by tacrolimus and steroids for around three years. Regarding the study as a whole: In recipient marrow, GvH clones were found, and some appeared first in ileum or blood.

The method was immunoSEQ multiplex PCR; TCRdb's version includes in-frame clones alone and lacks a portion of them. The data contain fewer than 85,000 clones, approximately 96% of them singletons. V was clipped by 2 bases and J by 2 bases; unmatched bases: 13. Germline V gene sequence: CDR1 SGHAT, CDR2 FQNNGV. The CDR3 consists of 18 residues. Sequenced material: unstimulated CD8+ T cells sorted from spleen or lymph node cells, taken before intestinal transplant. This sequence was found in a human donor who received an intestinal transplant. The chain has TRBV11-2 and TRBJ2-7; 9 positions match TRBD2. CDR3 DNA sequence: TGTGCCAGCAGCTTACCCTATACGTCTAGCGGGAAGGCCTACGAGCAGTACTTC. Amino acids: CASSLPYTSSGKAYEQYF.